This T cell receptor (beta chain) was captured in a study of blood T cell repertoires in COVID-19. For the study at large: The cDNA or gDNA used as material had been derived from T cells, B-cell-depleted T cells, or PBMCs.

Trimming pared 2 bases from V and 0 bases from J, leaving 7 bases between. The CDR3 consists of 14 residues. The germline V gene has CDR1 LGHDT and CDR2 YNNKEL (reference sequence). Libraries were prepared by immunoSEQ multiplex PCR; TCRdb keeps only in-frame clonotypes and omits some of them. The sample lists 250,000 or so clones, less than 85% seen once, with about 1.7% in the top ten. The age range of participants was about 18 to 95 years, with residence in approximately 25 US areas. Donors were grouped by their self-reported clinical history. The rearrangement joins TRBV3-1 (or the pseudogene TRBV3-2) to TRBJ2-5; D unresolved. The source of this sequence is a man aged 55 to 70 who had recovered from COVID-19. Specimen: PBMCs or T cells enriched from blood (not recorded which). CDR3 sequence reads: CASSQMRYQETQYF. The CDR3 bases are TGTGCCAGCAGCCAAATGAGGTACCAAGAGACCCAGTACTTC.